The next 26 T cell receptor beta chains were all read from a single sample in a study of shared clonotypes between healthy human individuals. Sequencing was performed with immunoSEQ multiplex PCR; in TCRdb, only in-frame clones are kept and a portion is missing. Here the sample spans about 680,000 clones, less than 80% being singletons. Sequenced sample: memory CD4+ T cells sorted from blood. Subset given: CD45RA-negative fraction. The receptors shown here come from a woman aged 25 to 39 in good health.

The gene calls are TRBV7-2 and TRBJ2-3; a weak D match, TRBD2 (6 bases). V was pared by 8 bases and J by 3 bases, with 21 bases between. Germline CDR1 is SGHTA and CDR2 is FQGNSA. CDR3 size: 16 residues. CDR3 sequence reads: CASAPWRGPSTDTQYF. CDR3 DNA: TGTGCCAGCGCCCCGTGGAGGGGTCCCTCTACAGATACGCAGTATTTT.

The gene calls are TRBV27 and TRBJ1-1; D remains unclear. In germline, CDR1 is MNHEY, CDR2 SMNVEV (reference sequence). The V end was cut by 2 bases, the J end by 3 bases, with 13 bases between. The CDR3 has 15 amino acids. The CDR3 DNA follows: TGTGCCAGCAGTTTACATCGACACGGCGACACTGAAGCTTTCTTT. Amino acids: CASSLHRHGDTEAFF.

This clone was picked up one time. V and J are TRBV5-4 and TRBJ2-7, with TRBD2 matching 9 bases. This CDR3 spans 15 amino acids. The V segment lost 2 bases and the J segment 3 bases; nucleotides outside the gene matches: 6. Germline V gene sequence: CDR1 SGHNT, CDR2 YYREEE (reference sequence). The CDR3 coding sequence is TGTGCCAGCAGCTTAGAAGCGGGAGGTTTCTACGAGCAGTACTTC. Translated, it gives CASSLEAGGFYEQYF. Based on the CDR3 plus reference TRBV5-4 and TRBJ2-7, the full variable domain is ETGVTQSPTHLIKTRGQQVTLRCSSQSGHNTVSWYQQALGQGPQFIFQYYREEENGRGNFPPRFSGLQFPNYSSELNVNALELDDSALYLCASSLEAGGFYEQYFGPGTRLTVT.

The chain recombines TRBV7-6 with TRBJ2-7; D may be TRBD2 (5 bases). Germline V gene data show CDR1 as SGHVS and CDR2 as FNYEAQ. CDR3 length equals 14 residues. Trimming shortened V by 5 bases and J by 3 bases, and 14 bases separated the two germline ends. CDR3 sequence reads: CASSPGWDSYEQYF. Here the CDR3 DNA reads TGTGCCAGCAGCCCGGGGTGGGATAGCTACGAGCAGTACTTC.

The V call is TRBV10-3, the J call TRBJ1-5; 9 bases line up with TRBD1. The CDR3 extends over 19 amino acids. Trimming at V came to 0 bases and at J to 7 bases, leaving 16 bases not matched to a gene. Germline lookup yields CDR1 ENHRY and CDR2 SYGVKD. The CDR3 DNA sequence: TGTGCCATCAGTGAGTCATTTGGGACAGGGAGACAGGGTGGACAGCCCCAGCATTTT. Residues: CAISESFGTGRQGGQPQHF.

The chain employs TRBV5-4 and TRBJ2-3, with 8 bases fitting TRBD2. The CDR3 runs to 16 residues. The junction had 4 bases not matched to a gene; V was cut back by 1 base and J by 0 bases. Germline V gives CDR1 SGHNT, CDR2 YYREEE (reference sequence). This chain's CDR3 is CASSLTSGLSTDTQYF. In nucleotides, the CDR3 is TGTGCCAGCAGCTTGACTAGCGGTCTTAGCACAGATACGCAGTATTTT.

This clone was seen a handful of times. The chain is built from TRBV30 and TRBJ1-3; unclear D gene. There are 12 residues in the CDR3. Germline V CDR1 and CDR2: GTSNPN, SVGIG (reference sequence). The germline V and J ends were trimmed by 5 bases and 0 bases, with 5 bases remaining between them. CDR3 loop: CAWHHSGNTIYF. DNA of the CDR3: TGTGCCTGGCACCACTCTGGAAACACCATATATTTT.

The chain employs TRBV29-1 and TRBJ1-1, with a weak D call TRBD1 (6 bases). Per the germline V gene, CDR1 is SQVTM and CDR2 is ANQGSEA. With 5 bases removed from V and 6 bases from J, the gap between germline ends came to 16 bases. This CDR3 contains 13 residues. CDR3 bases: TGCAGCGTTACCCAAAGGGGGGGGGCTGAAGCTTTCTTT. This translates into CSVTQRGGAEAFF.

The chain has TRBV6-5 and TRBJ2-5; D not certain. The CDR3 spans 14 residues. V was cut by 2 bases and J by 5 bases, with 12 bases left in between. Germline V gene lookup returns CDR1 MNHEY and CDR2 SVGAGI. The CDR3 reads CASSYQLDGETQYF. CDR3 nucleotide sequence: TGTGCCAGCAGTTACCAACTGGATGGGGAGACCCAGTACTTC.

This clone was counted a few times. The J gene is TRBJ1-1, the V gene TRBV6-4, with D possibly being TRBD1 (6 bases). With 4 bases removed from V and 6 bases from J, the gap between germline ends came to 12 bases. Per the germline V gene, CDR1 is MRHNA and CDR2 is SNTAGT. CDR3 size: 13 residues. CDR3 amino acids: CASSGQPGAEAFF. The DNA for the CDR3 is TGTGCCAGCAGTGGCCAACCAGGGGCTGAAGCTTTCTTT.

A few counts support this clone. The chain recombines TRBV6-5 with TRBJ2-7; D is unresolved. The V gene lost 5 bases and the J gene lost 2 bases, with 16 bases spanning the gap. CDR3 length: 15 amino acids. Germline V lookup: CDR1 MNHEY, CDR2 SVGAGI. DNA for the CDR3: TGTGCCAGCAGTCCGGACGGAGTCCTAGCCTACGAGCAGTACTTC. Its translation is CASSPDGVLAYEQYF.

Comment on this clone: This may be a read error, as it is one base from a much larger clone. The gene calls are TRBV6-1 and TRBJ2-1, with D possibly called TRBD1 or TRBD2 (5 bases each). Looked up from germline, CDR1 is MNHNS and CDR2 is SASEGT. Deletions cut 3 bases from V and 2 bases from J, with 11 bases between. This CDR3 is built from 15 residues. The CDR3 sequence is CASSDLSGPYNEQFF. The CDR3, as DNA: TGTGCCAGCAGTGATCTATCGGGACCCTACAATGAGCAGTTCTTC.

The V and J genes are TRBV28 and TRBJ1-2; D unclear. Germline V gives CDR1 MDHEN, CDR2 SYDVKM. The CDR3 extends over 15 amino acids. The V end was cut by 5 bases, the J end by 3 bases, with 16 bases between. The CDR3 loop is CASSPTGTKYYGYTF. DNA of the CDR3: TGTGCCAGCAGTCCGACGGGAACAAAATACTATGGCTACACCTTC.

This chain connects TRBV27 to TRBJ2-7; D may be TRBD1 or TRBD2 (5 bases each). The length of the CDR3 is 17 residues. Trimming shortened V by 6 bases and J by 4 bases, and 25 bases separated the two germline ends. Germline values: CDR1 MNHEY, CDR2 SMNVEV (reference sequence). The CDR3 spells CASRDSGILNHLYEQYF. CDR3 DNA sequence: TGTGCCAGCAGAGACAGCGGAATACTGAACCACCTTTACGAGCAGTACTTC.

The chain couples TRBV5-1 to TRBJ1-2; weak D call: TRBD1 (5 bases). The germline V gene encodes CDR1 SGHRS and CDR2 YFSETQ. The CDR3 has 14 residues. V was trimmed by 4 bases and J by 6 bases, leaving 16 bases between them. The CDR3 spells CASSDQGYWDGYTF. The CDR3, as DNA: TGCGCCAGCAGCGACCAGGGATATTGGGATGGCTACACCTTC.

The J gene is TRBJ2-1, the V gene TRBV5-6; D call uncertain. The length of the CDR3 is 13 residues. In germline, CDR1 is SGHDT, CDR2 YYEEEE. Trimming removed 1 base at V and 10 bases at J, with 12 bases between. CDR3 sequence reads: CASSLFPEREQFF. Here the CDR3 DNA reads TGTGCCAGCAGCTTGTTCCCCGAACGGGAGCAGTTCTTC. The complete variable domain, with remaining parts taken from reference TRBV5-6 and TRBJ2-1, reads DAGVTQSPTHLIKTRGQQVTLRCSPKSGHDTVSWYQQALGQGPQFIFQYYEEEERQRGNFPDRFSGHQFPNYSSELNVNALLLGDSALYLCASSLFPEREQFFGPGTRLTVL.

This chain joins TRBV28 and TRBJ1-2, with D tentatively TRBD1 (5 bases). CDR3 length equals 14 residues. Looked up from germline, CDR1 is MDHEN and CDR2 is SYDVKM. The germline V and J ends were trimmed by 7 bases and 6 bases, with 18 bases remaining between them. The CDR3 nucleotides are TGTGCCAGCAACCGAAGGGGCGCTTACGATGGCTACACCTTC. It specifies CASNRRGAYDGYTF.

This chain joins TRBV7-2 and TRBJ2-7; a weak D match, TRBD1 (5 bases). Looked up from germline, CDR1 is SGHTA and CDR2 is FQGNSA. V lost 5 bases and J 0 bases, leaving 14 bases between the germline ends. The CDR3 contains 15 residues. The CDR3 DNA sequence: TGTGCCAGCAGCAGGGTCGGGCAGGGCTCCTACGAGCAGTACTTC. Translated, it gives CASSRVGQGSYEQYF.

J is TRBJ2-2 and V is TRBV11-2; either TRBD1 or TRBD2 may fit D (5 bases each). Trimming left V 5 bases short and J 13 bases short, with 20 bases between. This CDR3 has 14 amino acids. CDR1 SGHAT and CDR2 FQNNGV come from the germline V gene. The chain's CDR3 is CASSQGPSLGGLFF. The CDR3 DNA sequence: TGTGCCAGCAGCCAGGGACCCTCGCTAGGTGGGCTGTTTTTT.

The chain joins TRBV28 to TRBJ2-3, with D perhaps matching TRBD1 (6 bases). In germline, CDR1 is MDHEN, CDR2 SYDVKM. V was cut by 3 bases and J by 6 bases, with 16 bases left in between. The CDR3 is made up of 15 amino acids. The CDR3 reads CASSLYQTQGDTQYF. The DNA for the CDR3 is TGTGCCAGCAGTTTGTATCAGACTCAGGGGGATACGCAGTATTTT. The variable domain in full, with the rest retrieved from reference TRBV28 and TRBJ2-3, is DVKVTQSSRYLVKRTGEKVFLECVQDMDHENMFWYRQDPGLGLRLIYFSYDVKMKEKGDIPEGYSVSREKKERFSLILESASTNQTSMYLCASSLYQTQGDTQYFGPGTRLTVL.

The chain recombines TRBV28 with TRBJ1-5; the D gene is possibly TRBD1 (5 bases). The V and J ends lost 1 base and 6 bases respectively, with 13 bases between them. Germline values: CDR1 MDHEN, CDR2 SYDVKM. This CDR3 has 15 residues. This chain's CDR3 is CASSLYVREGQPQHF. The DNA of the CDR3 is TGTGCCAGCAGTTTATATGTCAGGGAGGGTCAGCCCCAGCATTTT.

This clone was observed many times. The rearrangement joins TRBV19 to TRBJ2-7, with TRBD1 matching over 7 bases. The J segment lost 2 bases and the V segment lost 0 bases, leaving 4 bases of the junction unmatched. The CDR3 contains 15 residues. CDR1 is LNHDA, CDR2 SQIVND, per germline (reference sequence). CDR3 DNA: TGTGCCAGTAGTATAGAGGGGACAGCAACCTACGAGCAGTACTTC. Translating it yields CASSIEGTATYEQYF. Full variable domain (outside the CDR3, taken from reference TRBV19 and TRBJ2-7): DGGITQSPKYLFRKEGQNVTLSCEQNLNHDAMYWYRQDPGQGLRLIYYSQIVNDFQKGDIAEGYSVSREKKESFPLTVTSAQKNPTAFYLCASSIEGTATYEQYFGPGTRLTVT.

This chain connects TRBV12-5 to TRBJ2-3, with D possibly TRBD2 on 7 matching bases. Between the trimmed V and J ends, which lost 2 bases and 0 bases, there was a span of 12 bases. This CDR3 contains 16 residues. Germline V lookup: CDR1 LGHNT, CDR2 FRNRAP. The CDR3 nucleotides read TGTGCTAGTGGTTTGTCCCCGGGGGGCAGCACAGATACGCAGTATTTT. This codes for CASGLSPGGSTDTQYF.

This clone occurred many times. This rearrangement joins TRBV2 to TRBJ1-5; 7 bases are a match to TRBD1. CDR1 SNHLY and CDR2 FYNNEI come from the germline V gene. V shed 1 base, J shed 6 bases, and the junction held 3 bases outside the gene matches. There are 14 residues in the CDR3. CDR3 nucleotides: TGTGCCAGCAGTGAAGACAGGGGCCCTCAGCCCCAGCATTTT. Protein sequence: CASSEDRGPQPQHF.

The chain links TRBV5-8 to TRBJ2-7; D remains unclear. CDR3 length: 12 amino acids. The V end was cut by 1 base, the J end by 4 bases, with 6 bases between. Germline CDR1 is SGHTS and CDR2 is YDEGEE. The CDR3 DNA reads as TGTGCCAGCAGCTTGTCAAGGTACGAGCAGTACTTC. Amino acids: CASSLSRYEQYF.

The V call is TRBV7-8, the J call TRBJ2-7; 7 bases line up with TRBD1. The V gene end was trimmed by 5 bases and the J gene end by 8 bases; junction bases not matched to a gene: 6. The CDR3 extends over 12 amino acids. CDR1 and CDR2 (germline): SGHVS, FQNEAQ. The DNA for the CDR3 is TGTGCCAGCAGCAAAGGACAGGTCAAGCAGTACTTC. It specifies CASSKGQVKQYF.